One and the same sample provided the 5 T cell receptor beta chains below, sequenced in a study of HIV-infected patients and healthy controls. The repertoire came from unfractionated whole blood and reflected all unsorted peripheral T cells. cDNA was made from 400 to 500 ng RNA using alpha and beta constant primers. Separate chain-specific third strand synthesis with multiplexing indices produced the alpha and beta libraries. TCRdb reprocessed the 5' RACE reads via MiXCR and lists one record per CDR3 protein. The data show some 11,000 distinct CDR3 sequences, approximately 9.1% seen once. The sequencing here drew on blood, taken before antiretroviral therapy. Source of these receptors: an adult with HIV infection. The donor label of this sample is uncertain.

In its sample, this clonotype was seen a few times. This chain joins TRBV10-3 and TRBJ1-1, with D perhaps matching TRBD1 (5 bases). Germline-derived CDR1 and CDR2 are ENHRY and SYGVKD. Trimming pared 4 bases from V and 9 bases from J, leaving 12 bases between. The CDR3 has 12 amino acids. CDR3 sequence: CAISGSGEQAFF. CDR3 DNA: TGTGCCATCAGTGGGTCGGGGGAACAAGCTTTCTTT.

In this sample, this clonotype turned up many times. The chain links TRBV7-2 to TRBJ2-2; no clear D. Per the germline V gene, CDR1 is SGHTA and CDR2 is FQGNSA. The CDR3 loop spans 13 amino acids. Trimming pared 5 bases from V and 7 bases from J, leaving 11 bases between. In nucleotides, the CDR3 is TGTGCCAGCAGCCCCATACGTAGCGGGGAGCTGTTTTTT. It encodes CASSPIRSGELFF.

This clonotype was seen at least ten times. This chain uses TRBV6-5 with TRBJ2-4, with D possibly TRBD1 on 5 matching bases. Germline V gene lookup returns CDR1 MNHEY and CDR2 SVGAGI. Trimming took 5 bases from V and 7 from J, leaving 9 bases between them. This CDR3 has 12 residues. CDR3 loop: CASSKAGNIQYF. CDR3 sequence (DNA): TGTGCCAGCAGTAAGGCAGGGAACATTCAGTACTTC.

There are many counts of this clonotype. The chain links TRBV30 to TRBJ2-7; D unresolved. CDR1 and CDR2 from the germline V gene are GTSNPN and SVGIG (reference sequence). The CDR3 extends over 12 amino acids. Trimming pared 2 bases from V and 4 bases from J, leaving 9 bases between. The CDR3 DNA reads TGTGCCTGGAGTCCGACGGAATACGAGCAGTACTTC. This codes for CAWSPTEYEQYF.

In its sample, this clonotype was seen many times. The V gene is TRBV6-5, the J gene TRBJ1-5, with D unclear. The CDR3 loop spans 15 amino acids. The V end was cut by 2 bases, the J end by 0 bases, with 8 bases between. Germline values: CDR1 MNHEY, CDR2 SVGAGI. In nucleotides, the CDR3 is TGTGCCAGCAGTTACGGCCCGTATAGCAATCAGCCCCAGCATTTT. Protein product: CASSYGPYSNQPQHF.